This T cell receptor (beta chain) was captured by sequencing in a study of blood T cell repertoires in COVID-19. Study in general: Donors in the United States, Italy and Spain gave samples during acute or convalescent COVID-19. PBMCs, B-cell-depleted T cells, or T cells were the source of the cDNA or gDNA that made up the material.

Sequencing used immunoSEQ multiplex PCR; TCRdb keeps in-frame clones, though not all of them. The sample consists of under 200,000 clones, 70% to 90% of them appearing once. CDR1 KGHSH and CDR2 LQKENI come from the germline V gene. The CDR3 runs 15 residues. The J segment lost 3 bases and the V segment lost 3 bases, leaving 5 bases of the junction unmatched. The receptor comes from a woman older than 75 with acute or convalescent COVID-19. The material sequenced was peripheral blood. The chain joins TRBV18 to TRBJ2-7; 10 nucleotides agree with TRBD2. In DNA, the CDR3 is TGTGCCAGCTCACCCGGACTAGCGGAAGACTACGAGCAGTACTTC. This sequence encodes CASSPGLAEDYEQYF.